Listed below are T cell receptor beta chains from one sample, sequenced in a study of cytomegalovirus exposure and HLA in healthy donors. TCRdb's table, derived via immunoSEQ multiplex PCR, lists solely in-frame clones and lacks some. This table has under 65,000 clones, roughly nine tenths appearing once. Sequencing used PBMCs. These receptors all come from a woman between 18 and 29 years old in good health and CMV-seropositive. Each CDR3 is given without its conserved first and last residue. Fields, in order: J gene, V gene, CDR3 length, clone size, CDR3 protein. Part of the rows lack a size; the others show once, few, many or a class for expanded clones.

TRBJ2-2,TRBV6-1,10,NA,ASIGGSGELF
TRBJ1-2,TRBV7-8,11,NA,ASSPDRNYGYT
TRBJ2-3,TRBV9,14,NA,ASSLGTGGSTDTQY
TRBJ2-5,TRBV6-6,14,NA,ASSFLGLAGRETQY
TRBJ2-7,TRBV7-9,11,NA,ASGGGTAYEQY
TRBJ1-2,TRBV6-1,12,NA,ASSADRAPYGYT
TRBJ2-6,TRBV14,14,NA,ASSPNRVFGANVLT
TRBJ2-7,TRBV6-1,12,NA,ASLSGTAQYEQY
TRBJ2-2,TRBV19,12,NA,ASSIHRDTGELF
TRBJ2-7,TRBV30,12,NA,AWSEWTGAAEQY
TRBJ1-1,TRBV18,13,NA,ASSPPGQLGTEAF
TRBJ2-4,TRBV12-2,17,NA,ASRLELTDRYLAKNIQY
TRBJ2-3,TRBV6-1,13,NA,ASSEHHRGTDTQY
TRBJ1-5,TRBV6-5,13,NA,ASSGQGFLHQPQH
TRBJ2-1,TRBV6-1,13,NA,ASSEAGSSYNEQF
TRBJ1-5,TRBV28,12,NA,ASRSTGNNQPQH
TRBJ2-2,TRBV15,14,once,ATSRGKGERPGELF
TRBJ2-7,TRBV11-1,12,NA,ASSRGQGPYEQY